The subject of this entry is one T cell receptor beta chain. The source of the sample is a study of blood T cell repertoires in COVID-19. The germline CDR1 and CDR2 sequences are LNHNV and YYDKDF (reference sequence). The germline V and J ends were trimmed by 5 bases and 2 bases, with 10 bases remaining between them. The CDR3 extends over 13 amino acids. Repertoires were generated with immunoSEQ multiplex PCR, while TCRdb's copy carries only in-frame clones and drops some. The table has 150,000 to 200,000 clones, 85% to 90% seen once. This TCR came from a man aged 40-50 years with active or convalescent COVID-19. The sample consisted of peripheral blood. V usage is TRBV15 and J usage is TRBJ2-7; D might be TRBD1 (6 bases). CDR3 region: CATSPGQTYEQYF. CDR3 in DNA: TGTGCCACCAGCCCAGGACAGACCTACGAGCAGTACTTC.